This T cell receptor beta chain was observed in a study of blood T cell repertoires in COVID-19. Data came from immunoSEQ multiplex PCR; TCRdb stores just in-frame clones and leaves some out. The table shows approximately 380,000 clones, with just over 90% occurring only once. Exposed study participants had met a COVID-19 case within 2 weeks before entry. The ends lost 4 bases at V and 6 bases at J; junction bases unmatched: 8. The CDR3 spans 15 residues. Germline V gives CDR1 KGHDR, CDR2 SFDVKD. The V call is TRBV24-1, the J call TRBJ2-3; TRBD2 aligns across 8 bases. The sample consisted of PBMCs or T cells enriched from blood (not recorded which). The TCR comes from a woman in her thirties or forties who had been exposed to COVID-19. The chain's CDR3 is CATSDPRGGGDTQYF. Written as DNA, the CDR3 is TGTGCCACCAGTGACCCCCGGGGCGGGGGGGATACGCAGTATTTT.